Listed here are 29 T cell receptor beta chains from one sample, sequenced in a study of graft-versus-host responses after intestinal transplantation. Their target antigens are unknown. TCRdb's copy holds only in-frame clones and misses some; the assay was immunoSEQ multiplex PCR. The sample includes fewer than 50,000 clones, approximately 84% of them seen just once. This specimen consisted of unstimulated CD4+ T cells sorted from spleen or lymph node cells, obtained before transplant. Receptor source: a human donor who was the organ donor for an intestinal transplant.

For the CDR3, the DNA is TGCGCCAGCAGCTTGGGAAGTCTGTCTTACGAGCAGTACTTC. As protein: CASSLGSLSYEQYF. The rearrangement joins TRBV5-1 to TRBJ2-7; no definite D call. Trimming removed 0 bases from V and 4 bases from J, with 11 bases in between. The V gene's germline CDR1 is SGHRS and CDR2 YFSETQ. This CDR3 is built from 14 residues.

The chain carries TRBV11-2 and TRBJ2-5, with no clear D. Germline V gene sequence: CDR1 SGHAT, CDR2 FQNNGV. V lost 3 bases and J 2 bases, leaving 10 bases between the germline ends. CDR3 size: 14 residues. CDR3 sequence reads: CASSFGRAQETQYF. In nucleotides, the CDR3 is TGTGCCAGCAGCTTTGGCCGGGCTCAAGAGACCCAGTACTTC.

The chain links TRBV23-1 to TRBJ1-4; D possibly corresponds to TRBD1 (6 bases). TRBV23-1 is identified as an open reading frame with a role that is uncertain. The CDR3 spans 20 residues. V was pared by 2 bases and J by 0 bases, with 22 bases between. This CDR3 reads CASSQDPPQGPDPTNEKLFF. DNA of the CDR3: TGCGCCAGCAGTCAAGATCCGCCACAGGGCCCCGACCCAACTAATGAAAAACTGTTTTTT.

This sequence joins TRBV6-6 and TRBJ2-7; D may be TRBD1 (6 bases). This CDR3 comprises 11 residues. V was trimmed by 6 bases and J by 3 bases, leaving 6 bases between them. Germline V gene lookup returns CDR1 MNHNY and CDR2 SVGAGI (reference sequence). CDR3 nucleotide sequence: TGTGCCAGCAGGACAGGCTACGAGCAGTACTTC. It specifies CASRTGYEQYF.

Only one count was recorded for this clone. The V call is TRBV6-5, the J call TRBJ2-5; TRBD1 matches at 7 bases. Germline V gene lookup returns CDR1 MNHEY and CDR2 SVGAGI. Germline trimming cut 5 bases from V and 2 bases from J; bases unmatched to any gene: 8. CDR3 size: 15 residues. CDR3 DNA sequence: TGTGCCAGCAGTCCGACAGGGATAAGGCAAGAGACCCAGTACTTC. It codes for CASSPTGIRQETQYF.

This clone was recorded once. This rearrangement joins TRBV27 to TRBJ1-2; a possible D gene is TRBD1 (6 bases). CDR1 and CDR2 from the germline V gene are MNHEY and SMNVEV (reference sequence). V was shortened by 5 bases and J by 6 bases, with 13 bases between the two germline ends. The length of the CDR3 is 13 residues. The CDR3 sequence is CASSPHTGNGYTF. CDR3 coding DNA: TGTGCCAGCAGTCCACATACAGGGAATGGCTACACCTTC.

J is TRBJ1-1 and V is TRBV19; maybe TRBD1 (6 bases). This CDR3 spans 16 amino acids. Deletions cut 10 bases from V and 1 base from J, with 22 bases between. In germline, CDR1 is LNHDA, CDR2 SQIVND (reference sequence). The CDR3 loop is CATMDRRGAPNTEAFF. CDR3 DNA sequence: TGTGCCACCATGGATCGACGGGGGGCTCCGAACACTGAAGCTTTCTTT.

The sample holds one count of this clone. The rearrangement joins TRBV5-1 to TRBJ1-3; perhaps TRBD1 as D (6 bases). Trimming left V 0 bases short and J 1 base short, with 11 bases between. Per germline, CDR1 SGHRS and CDR2 YFSETQ. This CDR3 spans 16 amino acids. The CDR3 protein is CASSLALTGSGNTIYF. The CDR3 coding sequence is TGCGCCAGCAGCTTGGCCCTAACAGGGTCTGGAAACACCATATATTTT. The variable domain in full, completed from reference TRBV5-1 and TRBJ1-3, reads KAGVTQTPRYLIKTRGQQVTLSCSPISGHRSVSWYQQTPGQGLQFLFEYFSETQRNKGNFPGRFSGRQFSNSRSEMNVSTLELGDSALYLCASSLALTGSGNTIYFGEGSWLTVV.

The chain has TRBV6-6 and TRBJ1-2, with a weak D call TRBD1 (6 bases). Trimming pared 6 bases from V and 7 bases from J, leaving 15 bases between. The CDR3 consists of 13 residues. CDR1 and CDR2 (germline): MNHNY, SVGAGI (reference sequence). CDR3 DNA sequence: TGTGCCAGCAGCCCACATACAGGGTTTGGCTACACCTTC. This sequence encodes CASSPHTGFGYTF.

The V gene is TRBV10-1, the J gene TRBJ2-3; D is unclear. V was shortened by 2 bases and J by 6 bases, with 3 bases between the two germline ends. Germline V gene data show CDR1 as WNHNN and CDR2 as SYGVQD (reference sequence). The CDR3 length is 11 residues. The CDR3 DNA follows: TGCGCCAGCAGTGAGAGGGATACGCAGTATTTT. Amino acids: CASSERDTQYF.

The chain combines TRBV14 with TRBJ2-4; D is undetermined. Germline V gene data show CDR1 as SGHDN and CDR2 as FVKESK. CDR3 length: 12 residues. Deletions cut 1 base from V and 7 bases from J, with 5 bases between. CDR3 in DNA: TGTGCCAGCAGCCAAGTTGGGAACATTCAGTACTTC. Amino acid sequence: CASSQVGNIQYF.

This rearrangement joins TRBV5-1 to TRBJ2-3; TRBD2 agrees at 10 bases. The CDR3 length is 16 residues. V lost 4 bases, J lost 4 bases, and 9 bases stayed unmatched. Germline-derived CDR1 and CDR2 are SGHRS and YFSETQ. The CDR3 reads CASSQGIAGGSDTQYF. The CDR3 nucleotides are TGCGCCAGCAGCCAAGGAATAGCGGGAGGCTCAGATACGCAGTATTTT.

This sequence joins TRBV19 and TRBJ1-1; TRBD1 might be the D (5 bases). The CDR3 totals 11 residues. The germline V and J ends were trimmed by 3 bases and 11 bases, with 10 bases remaining between them. Germline CDR1 LNHDA, CDR2 SQIVND (reference sequence). CDR3 DNA: TGTGCCAGTAGTATGGGGAGGGGTGCTTTCTTT. This translates into CASSMGRGAFF.

The chain combines TRBV7-7 with TRBJ2-6, with 10 nucleotides matching TRBD2. This CDR3 spans 20 amino acids. Germline CDR1 SSHAT, CDR2 FNYEAQ (reference sequence). V shed 5 bases and J 0 bases; nucleotides not matched to a gene: 13. CDR3 residues: CASSPVTSGDSISGANVLTF. The CDR3 coding sequence is TGTGCCAGCAGCCCCGTCACTAGCGGGGACTCCATCTCTGGGGCCAACGTCCTGACTTTC.

The chain employs TRBV30 and TRBJ1-1; 7 bases align to TRBD1. Trimming took 5 bases from V and 4 from J; bases not matched to a gene: 7. This CDR3 has 13 residues. Germline lookup yields CDR1 GTSNPN and CDR2 SVGIG (reference sequence). CDR3 DNA sequence: TGTGCCTGGTCGTCCTCAGGGGGCACTGAAGCTTTCTTT. The encoded protein is CAWSSSGGTEAFF.

The chain links TRBV7-2 to TRBJ1-4, with 7 nucleotides matching TRBD1. In germline, CDR1 is SGHTA, CDR2 FQGNSA. This CDR3 is built from 14 residues. V shed 6 bases and J 6 bases; nucleotides not matched to a gene: 7. CDR3 protein: CASRFTGVHEKLFF. As DNA, the CDR3 is TGTGCCAGCAGGTTCACAGGGGTACATGAAAAACTGTTTTTT. The whole variable domain, filled in from reference TRBV7-2 and TRBJ1-4, reads GAGVSQSPSNKVTEKGKDVELRCDPISGHTALYWYRQSLGQGLEFLIYFQGNSAPDKSGLPSDRFSAERTGGSVSTLTIQRTQQEDSAVYLCASRFTGVHEKLFFGSGTQLSVL.

The chain couples TRBV4-2 to TRBJ2-3; 7 nucleotides match TRBD2. This CDR3 spans 16 amino acids. Germline-derived CDR1 and CDR2 are LGHNA and YNFKEQ. V was clipped by 0 bases and J by 2 bases; unmatched bases: 5. The CDR3 loop reads CASSQESGLTTDTQYF. CDR3 nucleotides: TGTGCCAGCAGCCAAGAATCGGGACTAACCACAGATACGCAGTATTTT.

The chain's CDR3 is CAWGRGKGTEAFF. In nucleotides, the CDR3 is TGTGCCTGGGGGAGGGGGAAGGGCACTGAAGCTTTCTTT. The chain combines TRBV30 with TRBJ1-1; possibly TRBD1 for D (6 bases). The CDR3 has 13 amino acids. Germline CDR1 GTSNPN, CDR2 SVGIG (reference sequence). Trimming stripped 5 bases from V and 4 bases from J, with 14 bases between.

The chain employs TRBV6-4 and TRBJ2-2; maybe TRBD2 (5 bases). Germline V gene sequence: CDR1 MRHNA, CDR2 SNTAGT. Trimming cost V 3 bases and J 6 bases, with 14 bases left between them. The CDR3 consists of 15 residues. The CDR3 reads CASSERAGVPGELFF. The CDR3 coding sequence is TGTGCCAGCAGTGAGAGGGCTGGGGTACCCGGGGAGCTGTTTTTT.

The chain recombines TRBV4-2 with TRBJ2-7; TRBD2 matches at 8 bases. CDR1 and CDR2 (germline): LGHNA, YNFKEQ. Germline trimming cut 0 bases from V and 4 bases from J; bases unmatched to any gene: 5. The CDR3 extends over 15 amino acids. The CDR3 bases are TGTGCCAGCAGCCAAGAAGAGACTAGCGTATACGAGCAGTACTTC. As protein: CASSQEETSVYEQYF.

The chain joins TRBV5-1 to TRBJ1-2, with 7 bases lining up with TRBD1. Germline V CDR1 and CDR2: SGHRS, YFSETQ. J lost 8 bases, V lost 4 bases, and 8 bases had no gene match. The CDR3 covers 13 residues. CDR3 bases: TGCGCCAGCAGCAAGTCGACAGGGTCGGGCTACACCTTC. As protein: CASSKSTGSGYTF.

The chain uses TRBV10-3 and TRBJ2-3, with 9 bases aligning to TRBD1. This CDR3 contains 14 residues. Germline CDR1 ENHRY, CDR2 SYGVKD. Losses at the gene ends were 8 bases for V and 4 bases for J; bases not matched to a gene: 7. The CDR3 nucleotides read TGTGCCATCGGCCACAGGGGGCGCGCAGATACGCAGTATTTT. The encoded protein is CAIGHRGRADTQYF.

This chain links TRBV23-1 with TRBJ2-1; 10 bases are shared with TRBD2. TRBV23-1 is identified as an open reading frame with a role that is uncertain. The CDR3 spans 14 residues. Germline trimming cut 7 bases from V and 7 bases from J; bases unmatched to any gene: 7. This chain's CDR3 is CASILAGVWNEQFF. For the CDR3, the DNA is TGCGCCAGCATTCTAGCGGGAGTTTGGAATGAGCAGTTCTTC.

The J gene is TRBJ1-2, the V gene TRBV11-2; perhaps TRBD1 as D (5 bases). V lost 2 bases and J lost 2, with 9 bases in between. CDR3 length equals 14 residues. Looked up from germline, CDR1 is SGHAT and CDR2 is FQNNGV. In nucleotides, the CDR3 is TGTGCCAGCAGCTTATGGGACGGGAACTATGGCTACACCTTC. It yields the protein CASSLWDGNYGYTF.

The genes are TRBV29-1 and TRBJ2-2; 7 nucleotides line up with TRBD2. CDR1 is SQVTM, CDR2 ANQGSEA, per germline. The CDR3 length is 15 residues. Losses at the gene ends were 1 base for V and 4 bases for J; bases not matched to a gene: 6. CDR3 nucleotides: TGCAGCGTTGAAGCTACGCGGGAGAGCACCGGGGAGCTGTTTTTT. It specifies CSVEATRESTGELFF.

The genes are TRBV6-1 and TRBJ2-3, with TRBD2 matching over 7 bases. The CDR3 has 15 amino acids. Germline-derived CDR1 and CDR2 are MNHNS and SASEGT. V shed 6 bases and J 0 bases; nucleotides not matched to a gene: 6. CDR3 residues: CASRRERSSTDTQYF. For the CDR3, the DNA is TGTGCCAGCAGGCGGGAGCGTTCTAGCACAGATACGCAGTATTTT.

CDR3 in amino acids: CASSIAGAAGGIAKNIQYF. The CDR3 DNA is TGTGCCAGTAGTATAGCAGGTGCAGCGGGAGGGATAGCCAAAAACATTCAGTACTTC. J is TRBJ2-4 and V is TRBV19; TRBD2 matches at 10 bases. J was trimmed by 0 bases and V by 1 base; bases with no gene match: 9. The CDR3 extends over 19 amino acids. Germline values: CDR1 LNHDA, CDR2 SQIVND (reference sequence).

This sequence joins TRBV7-2 and TRBJ2-3; 8 positions agree with TRBD2. The ends lost 5 bases at V and 5 bases at J; junction bases unmatched: 9. This CDR3 contains 15 residues. The germline CDR1 and CDR2 sequences are SGHTA and FQGNSA. Here the CDR3 DNA reads TGTGCCAGCAGCCCCGGGGGGGCTGGTTTAGATACGCAGTATTTT. Translating gives CASSPGGAGLDTQYF.

V usage is TRBV11-2 and J usage is TRBJ2-1, with 7 bases fitting TRBD2. Losses at the gene ends were 3 bases for V and 0 bases for J; bases not matched to a gene: 8. This CDR3 has 17 amino acids. CDR1 SGHAT and CDR2 FQNNGV come from the germline V gene. CDR3 in amino acids: CASSFTSAKSSYNEQFF. In DNA, the CDR3 is TGTGCCAGCAGCTTCACTAGCGCGAAGAGCTCCTACAATGAGCAGTTCTTC.